What follows are 9 T cell receptor beta chains derived from one specimen sequenced in a study of T cells in women clearing cervical HPV infection. Produced via immunoSEQ multiplex PCR; TCRdb's table is partial and in-frame only. Across some 30,000 clones, the top ten clones capture approximately 8.4% of the sample. Sequenced: blood buffy coat. These receptors came from a woman aged 18 to 75 with a cervical HPV16 infection that either progressed to CIN3+ or cleared (not recorded which).

Notes on this clone: The CDR3 is cut off 3 residues early in the read; its end comes from the germline J gene. The rearrangement joins TRBV19 to TRBJ1-2; D ambiguous. This CDR3 is built from 15 residues. Germline CDR1 LNHDA, CDR2 SQIVND (reference sequence). The CDR3: CASSNPGAGSDDYTF. CDR3 DNA (partial): TGTGCCAGTAGTAACCCGGGTGCGGGGAGTGATGAC.

On this clone: The CDR3 extends 3 residues past the end of the read, so its final part is completed from the germline J gene. The chain has TRBV19 and TRBJ2-3, with a possible D match to TRBD1 (6 bases). This CDR3 is 14 amino acids long. V gave up 4 bases and J gave up 6 bases, with 14 bases separating them. Looked up from germline, CDR1 is LNHDA and CDR2 is SQIVND (reference sequence). Incomplete CDR3 DNA: TGTGCCAGTAGTACGGGCAGGGGCGGGGATACG. Amino acid sequence: CASSTGRGGDT. The full-length CDR3 reads as CASSTGRGGDTQYF.

Details on this clone: The read stops 3 residues short of the end of the CDR3; the missing end is completed from the germline J gene. The same CDR3 arises from other DNA sequences in this sample as well. The genes are TRBV6-1 and TRBJ1-3; 7 bases align to TRBD1. The germline V gene has CDR1 MNHNS and CDR2 SASEGT. Trimming took 2 bases from V and 2 from J; bases not matched to a gene: 9. The CDR3 has 17 residues. Here the CDR3 reads CASSETVQGRTGNTIYF. CDR3 DNA, as far as it was read: TGTGCCAGCAGTGAAACCGTACAGGGGAGAACTGGAAACACC.

A remark on this clone: The CDR3 end is not reached by the read, which stops 3 residues before it; the germline J gene fills it in. The chain employs TRBV7-2 and TRBJ2-2; D is perhaps TRBD2 (6 bases). The CDR3 extends over 15 amino acids. V was clipped by 3 bases and J by 1 base, with 9 bases between them. The germline gives CDR1 SGHTA, CDR2 FQGNSA. CDR3 sequence: CASSLASENTGELFF. CDR3 bases read: TGTGCCAGCAGCTTGGCTAGCGAGAACACCGGGGAG.

About this clone itself: The CDR3 extends 3 residues past the end of the read, so its final part is completed from the germline J gene. V is TRBV19 and J is TRBJ1-6, with 8 bases matching TRBD1. This CDR3 has 15 residues. Germline values: CDR1 LNHDA, CDR2 SQIVND (reference sequence). J gave up 8 bases and V 6 bases, and 9 bases lay outside the gene matches. The CDR3 protein is CASSSSGQGDSPLHF. The sequenced CDR3 bases are TGTGCCAGTAGCTCATCCGGACAGGGTGATTCACCC.

Concerning this clone itself: The read terminates 3 residues before the CDR3 end, so the remaining end is supplied by the germline J gene. J is TRBJ2-3 and V is TRBV19, with 12 nucleotides matching TRBD2. Per the germline V gene, CDR1 is LNHDA and CDR2 is SQIVND (reference sequence). The CDR3 consists of 17 residues. The covered CDR3 bases are TGTGCCAGTAGTATATCTCGACTAGCGGGAGATGGGGAGACG. Amino acids: CASSISRLAGDGET. The CDR3 in full is CASSISRLAGDGETQYF.

A remark on this clone: The read is 3 residues too short to cover the CDR3 end, so that end is filled in from the germline J gene. The genes are TRBV19 and TRBJ1-6; D gene ambiguous. The V gene's germline CDR1 is LNHDA and CDR2 SQIVND (reference sequence). The CDR3 extends over 13 amino acids. With 1 base removed from V and 9 bases from J, the gap between germline ends came to 7 bases. CDR3 sequence reads: CASSIGARSPLHF. The part of the CDR3 DNA that was read is TGTGCCAGTAGTATAGGAGCACGTTCACCC.

Concerning this clone: The sequenced fragment ends 3 residues before the CDR3 boundary, so the rest is inferred from the germline J gene. The V gene is TRBV19, the J gene TRBJ1-6; D may be TRBD1 (6 bases). V was clipped by 5 bases and J by 0 bases, with 17 bases between them. This CDR3 is 18 amino acids long. Germline values: CDR1 LNHDA, CDR2 SQIVND (reference sequence). The CDR3 spells CASSSRQVLSSYNSPLHF. The part of the CDR3 DNA that was read is TGTGCCAGTAGTTCCCGACAGGTCCTGAGCTCCTATAATTCACCC.

Points on this clone: The CDR3 goes on 3 residues after the read ends, and that part is filled in from the germline J gene. This rearrangement joins TRBV19 to TRBJ2-2; D is possibly TRBD2 (5 bases). Deletions cut 2 bases from V and 6 bases from J, with 7 bases between. Germline V gene lookup returns CDR1 LNHDA and CDR2 SQIVND (reference sequence). The CDR3 has 13 residues. CDR3 DNA (partial): TGTGCCAGTAGTATACGGGGTCCCGGGGAG. It specifies CASSIRGPGE. From start to end, the CDR3 is CASSIRGPGELFF.